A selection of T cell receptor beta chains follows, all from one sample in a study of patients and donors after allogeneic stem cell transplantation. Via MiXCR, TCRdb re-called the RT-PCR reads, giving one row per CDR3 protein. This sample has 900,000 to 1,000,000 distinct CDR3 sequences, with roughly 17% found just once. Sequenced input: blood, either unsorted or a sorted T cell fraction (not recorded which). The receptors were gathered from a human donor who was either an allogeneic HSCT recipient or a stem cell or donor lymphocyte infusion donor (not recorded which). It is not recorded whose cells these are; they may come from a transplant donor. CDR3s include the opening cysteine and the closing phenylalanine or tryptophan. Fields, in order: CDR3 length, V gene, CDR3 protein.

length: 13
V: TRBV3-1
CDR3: CASSVLAGGELFF

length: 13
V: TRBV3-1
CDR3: CASSQAISRGQFF

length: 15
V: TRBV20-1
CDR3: CGGTVRRGSTDTQYF

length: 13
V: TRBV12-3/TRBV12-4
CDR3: CASSFEVGQPQHF

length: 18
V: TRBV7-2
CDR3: CASSLAGDGGQSTDTQYF

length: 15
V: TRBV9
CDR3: CASSVAESSGNTIYF

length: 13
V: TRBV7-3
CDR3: CASSRGSREPQHF

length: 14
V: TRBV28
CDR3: CASSLPDRGPEQYF

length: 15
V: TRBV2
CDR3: CASTILAGMFHEQFF

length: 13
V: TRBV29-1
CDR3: CSVLRLNAYEQYF

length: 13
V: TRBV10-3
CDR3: CAISDSEGTEAFF

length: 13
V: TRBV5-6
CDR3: CASFPAGYDGYTF

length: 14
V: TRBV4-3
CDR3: CASSQAQGTDTQYF

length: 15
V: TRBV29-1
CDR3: CSVGTAGSNTGELFF

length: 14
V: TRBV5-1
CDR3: CASSLDMSNEKLFF